Listed below are T cell receptor beta chains from one sample, sequenced in a study of a mutant IDH1 vaccine in newly diagnosed glioma. Some clones are missing from TCRdb's copy, which holds only in-frame ones; the method was immunoSEQ multiplex PCR. This table has roughly 21,000 clones, approximately 85% appearing once. Sequenced material: PBMCs, taken from a glioma patient treated with radiotherapy, temozolomide or both. The receptors originated from a man in his forties with glioma. The CDR3 runs from the conserved cysteine through the conserved F or W. A D gene is named only where the DNA matches it firmly. A row's size may be missing; if present it is once, few, many or a size class.

v_gene,d_gene,j_gene,abundance,CDR3aa,CDR3nt
TRBV7-7,.,TRBJ1-5,once,CASSTSEQENSNQPQHF,TGTGCCAGCAGCACAAGCGAACAGGAGAATAGCAATCAGCCCCAGCATTTT
TRBV6-1,.,TRBJ1-1,.,CASSDWGAVNTEAFF,TGTGCCAGCAGTGACTGGGGGGCGGTGAACACTGAAGCTTTCTTT
TRBV5-4,TRBD2,TRBJ2-7,.,CAWGLAGHEQYF,TGTGCCTGGGGGCTAGCGGGCCACGAGCAGTACTTC
TRBV7-9,.,TRBJ1-2,few,CASSLGRDGYTF,TGTGCCAGCAGCTTAGGACGGGATGGCTACACCTTC
TRBV6-1,TRBD1,TRBJ1-1,.,CASSEYGDRGAFF,TGTGCCAGCAGTGAGTATGGTGACAGGGGGGCTTTCTTT
TRBV6-5,.,TRBJ1-6,.,CASTSGGDSPLHF,TGTGCCAGCACCAGTGGGGGGGACTCACCCCTCCACTTT
TRBV29-1,.,TRBJ1-2,.,CSVEDREEGYTF,TGCAGCGTTGAAGATCGGGAGGAAGGCTACACCTTC
TRBV5-1,.,TRBJ1-5,once,CASSLGAGDQPQHF,TGCGCCAGCAGCTTGGGGGCAGGGGATCAGCCCCAGCATTTT
TRBV7-2,.,TRBJ2-2,.,CASSLKGSGELFF,TGTGCCAGCAGCTTAAAGGGGTCCGGGGAGCTGTTTTTT
TRBV6-6,.,TRBJ1-2,.,CASSYSGAGYTF,TGTGCCAGCAGTTACTCGGGGGCTGGCTACACCTTC
TRBV29-1,.,TRBJ2-7,once,CSAEGNRENEQYF,TGCAGCGCGGAGGGGAACAGGGAGAACGAGCAGTACTTC
TRBV7-2,TRBD2,TRBJ2-5,once,CASSLGGGDGETQYF,TGTGCCAGCAGCTTGGGGGGAGGGGATGGGGAGACCCAGTACTTC
TRBV6-1,.,TRBJ1-2,.,CASSATTGGYTF,TGTGCCAGCAGTGCTACTACGGGGGGCTACACCTTC
TRBV19,TRBD2,TRBJ2-1,.,CASSAGGGGNEQFF,TGTGCCAGTAGCGCGGGGGGTGGTGGGAATGAGCAGTTCTTC
TRBV29-1,.,TRBJ2-1,.,CSGIGTQDSSYNEQFF,TGCAGCGGGATTGGGACGCAAGATAGCTCCTACAATGAGCAGTTCTTC
TRBV29-1,.,TRBJ1-2,.,CSVPAKGSLVVGGYTF,TGCAGCGTCCCTGCGAAGGGAAGCCTAGTAGTCGGGGGCTACACCTTC
TRBV7-9,.,TRBJ2-7,once,CASSFAGTPIPRTYEQYF,TGTGCCAGCAGCTTCGCCGGGACCCCTATCCCCAGAACCTACGAGCAGTACTTC
TRBV29-1,TRBD1,TRBJ1-1,.,CSVEGQGGTEAFF,TGCAGCGTTGAAGGACAGGGTGGGACTGAAGCTTTCTTT
TRBV11-2,.,TRBJ1-6,.,CASSLDSPLHF,TGTGCCAGCAGCTTAGATTCACCCCTCCACTTT
TRBV5-6,TRBD1,TRBJ1-1,once,CASRDRGSNTEAFF,TGTGCCAGCAGGGACAGGGGTTCGAACACTGAAGCTTTCTTT